In its sample, the clone carrying this TCR beta chain was seen once. With 6 bases clipped from V and 6 bases from J, the junction kept 3 bases outside the gene matches. This CDR3 is built from 13 residues. Germline CDR1 and CDR2: MNHNY and SVGAGI (reference sequence). The sample belongs to a study of blood T cell repertoires in COVID-19. Looking at the study overall: Sites in the United States, Italy and Spain provided acute and convalescent COVID-19 samples.

Sequencing used immunoSEQ multiplex PCR; TCRdb keeps in-frame clones, though not all of them. The sample includes about 140,000 clones, around 80% of them seen just once. The sequenced sample consisted of peripheral blood. The V call is TRBV6-6, the J call TRBJ2-7; the match to TRBD2 covers 12 bases. This clonotype was obtained from a woman of 80 years or more in a cohort sampled during active or convalescent COVID-19. CDR3 sequence (DNA): TGTGCCAGCAGCCTAGCGGGGGGGCGCGAGCAGTACTTC. The encoded protein is CASSLAGGREQYF.